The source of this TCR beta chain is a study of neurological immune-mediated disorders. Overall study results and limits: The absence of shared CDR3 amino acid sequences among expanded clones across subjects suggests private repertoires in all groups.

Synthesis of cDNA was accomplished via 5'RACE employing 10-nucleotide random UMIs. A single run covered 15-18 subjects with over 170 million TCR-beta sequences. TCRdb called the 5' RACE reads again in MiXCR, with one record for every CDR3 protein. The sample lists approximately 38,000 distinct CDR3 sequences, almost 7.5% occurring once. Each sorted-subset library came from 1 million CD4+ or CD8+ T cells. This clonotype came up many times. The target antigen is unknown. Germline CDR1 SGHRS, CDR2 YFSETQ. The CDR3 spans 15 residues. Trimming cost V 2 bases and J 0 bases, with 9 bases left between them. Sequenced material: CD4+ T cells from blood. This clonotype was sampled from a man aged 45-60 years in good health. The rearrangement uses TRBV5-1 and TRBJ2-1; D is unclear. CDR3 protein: CASSFRRSSYNEQFF. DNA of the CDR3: TGCGCCAGCAGCTTCAGGCGGAGCTCCTACAATGAGCAGTTCTTC. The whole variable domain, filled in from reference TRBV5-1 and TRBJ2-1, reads KAGVTQTPRYLIKTRGQQVTLSCSPISGHRSVSWYQQTPGQGLQFLFEYFSETQRNKGNFPGRFSGRQFSNSRSEMNVSTLELGDSALYLCASSFRRSSYNEQFFGPGTRLTVL.